A single sample gave rise to the 8 T cell receptor beta chains below, sequenced in a study of blood T cells in healthy people across ages. A second PCR of about 6 to 11 cycles used a sample-barcoded 5' primer and a J-beta primer mix. TCRdb itself ran the 5' RACE reads through MiXCR, one entry per CDR3 protein. In the table there are fewer than 800,000 distinct CDR3 sequences, about 30% of which are singletons. The source material was blood. Source of these receptors: a woman of 80 years or more in good health.

This clonotype was seen only a few times. V usage is TRBV2 and J usage is TRBJ1-1, with D possibly TRBD1 on 5 matching bases. V lost 6 bases and J 3 bases, leaving 14 bases between the germline ends. The CDR3 is 14 residues long. In germline, CDR1 is SNHLY, CDR2 FYNNEI. The CDR3 reads CASREGILYTEAFF. CDR3 sequence (DNA): TGTGCCAGCAGGGAGGGGATCTTGTACACTGAAGCTTTCTTT.

This clonotype was observed at least ten times. V and J are TRBV20-1 and TRBJ1-2; D is uncertain. Germline lookup yields CDR1 DFQATT and CDR2 SNEGSKA (reference sequence). The V end lost 3 bases, the J end lost 6 bases, and 17 bases lay between the germline ends. The CDR3 spans 14 residues. The CDR3 region is CSAREARWVDGYTF. DNA for the CDR3: TGCAGTGCTAGGGAGGCCCGCTGGGTGGATGGCTACACCTTC.

This clonotype came up many times. This CDR3 is CSAPKRASSTGANVLTF. In nucleotides, the CDR3 is TGCAGTGCTCCGAAGAGGGCAAGTAGCACTGGGGCCAACGTCCTGACTTTC. The chain is built from TRBV20-1 and TRBJ2-6, with a weak D call TRBD2 (5 bases). In germline, CDR1 is DFQATT, CDR2 SNEGSKA (reference sequence). Between the trimmed V and J ends, which lost 5 bases and 2 bases, there was a span of 19 bases. CDR3 length equals 17 residues.

This clonotype was counted at least ten times. V and J are TRBV5-1 and TRBJ2-5, with 7 bases aligning to TRBD1. CDR1 and CDR2 from the germline V gene are SGHRS and YFSETQ. The CDR3 has 13 residues. In DNA form, the CDR3 reads TGCAGCAGCAGCCCAGACAGGGTCCAGACCCAGTACTTC. This encodes CSSSPDRVQTQYF.

The chain has TRBV6-5 and TRBJ1-2; 7 nucleotides line up with TRBD1. The germline CDR1 and CDR2 sequences are MNHEY and SVGAGI. The J segment lost 2 bases and the V segment lost 4 bases, leaving 7 bases of the junction unmatched. This CDR3 is 15 amino acids long. The CDR3 protein is CASSSRSGQNYGYTF. In DNA form, the CDR3 reads TGTGCCAGCAGTTCTCGATCGGGACAGAACTATGGCTACACCTTC.

The table lists this clonotype with a few counts. The V and J genes are TRBV20-1 and TRBJ1-1; a weak D match, TRBD1 (5 bases). Per the germline V gene, CDR1 is DFQATT and CDR2 is SNEGSKA (reference sequence). V gave up 0 bases and J gave up 2 bases, with 10 bases separating them. The CDR3 runs 14 residues. The CDR3 DNA reads TGCAGTGCTAGAGAAGGGGTAGTAAACACTGAAGCTTTCTTT. Residues: CSAREGVVNTEAFF.

This clonotype is a singleton in its sample. A read error may account for a junction end that differs from germline. The CDR3 DNA sequence: TGCGCCAGTAGCCCGGACAGGGGGCATGGCTGCACCTTC. This sequence encodes CASSPDRGHGCTF. The V gene is TRBV5-1, the J gene TRBJ1-2, with 11 bases matching TRBD1. CDR1 is SGHRS and CDR2 is YFSETQ in the germline V gene. This CDR3 has 13 amino acids.

With respect to this clonotype: No conserved phenylalanine or tryptophan ends this CDR3, so it is likely a read error. The V and J genes are TRBV5-1 and TRBJ2-3; the D is unclear. With 2 bases removed from V and 2 bases from J, the gap between germline ends came to 3 bases. CDR1 and CDR2 from the germline V gene are SGHRS and YFSETQ. The CDR3 contains 12 residues. The CDR3, as DNA: TGCGCCAGCAGCTTCCACACAGATACGCAGTATTTG. Residues: CASSFHTDTQYL.